This TCR beta chain came from a study of control samples from healthy donors and cancer patients. Assay: immunoSEQ multiplex PCR; the TCRdb copy retains only in-frame clones and omits some. This sample yields 180,000 or so clones, of which 91% are seen a single time; less than 1.6% belongs to the top ten. Germline-derived CDR1 and CDR2 are LNHDA and SQIVND (reference sequence). Trimming left V 1 base short and J 4 bases short, with 7 bases between. There are 14 residues in the CDR3. This clonotype was sampled from a woman in her 30s in good health. V gene TRBV19 combines with J gene TRBJ2-2; tentative D call: TRBD2 (6 bases). Specimen: blood. The CDR3 reads CASSIGRGTGELFF. CDR3 sequence (DNA): TGTGCCAGTAGTATAGGGAGGGGCACCGGGGAGCTGTTTTTT. The variable domain in full, completed from reference TRBV19 and TRBJ2-2, reads DGGITQSPKYLFRKEGQNVTLSCEQNLNHDAMYWYRQDPGQGLRLIYYSQIVNDFQKGDIAEGYSVSREKKESFPLTVTSAQKNPTAFYLCASSIGRGTGELFFGEGSRLTVL.